This T cell receptor (beta chain) was obtained from a study of cytomegalovirus exposure and HLA in healthy donors. The germline V gene encodes CDR1 MNHEY and CDR2 SVGAGI. After removal of 6 bases from V and 7 bases from J, the junction contained 3 bases not matched to a gene. The CDR3 length is 13 residues. Primers: 60 Vbeta forward and 13 Jbeta reverse. Libraries were prepared by immunoSEQ multiplex PCR; TCRdb keeps only in-frame clonotypes and omits some of them. The table includes under 140,000 clones, over 65% detected once. The J gene is TRBJ1-6, the V gene TRBV6-5; 7 bases fit TRBD1. The TCR was taken from a man younger than 45 in good health and CMV-seropositive. The sequencing sample was made of PBMCs. The CDR3 sequence is CASRGTVNSPLHF. Written as DNA, the CDR3 is TGTGCCAGCAGGGGGACAGTCAATTCACCCCTCCACTTT.